This paragraph covers one TCR beta chain sequence. This specimen comes from a study of early T cells in non-severe SARS-CoV-2 infection. TCRdb processed the 5' RACE reads anew with MiXCR; each CDR3 protein has one entry. The data contain 50,000 to 70,000 distinct CDR3 sequences, more than 7% of them singletons. Germline V gene data show CDR1 as SGHDT and CDR2 as YYEEEE. V lost 5 bases to trimming and J lost 3 bases, with 13 bases between them. This CDR3 comprises 14 residues. The sample was whole blood. The chain couples TRBV5-6 to TRBJ2-3, with D possibly called TRBD1 or TRBD2 (6 bases each). This clonotype was obtained from an adult who was a healthcare worker with PCR-confirmed SARS-CoV-2 infection or an uninfected control (not recorded which). The DNA for the CDR3 is TGTGCCAGCAGTTCCAGGGGAGGTACAGATACGCAGTATTTT. Encoded protein: CASSSRGGTDTQYF.